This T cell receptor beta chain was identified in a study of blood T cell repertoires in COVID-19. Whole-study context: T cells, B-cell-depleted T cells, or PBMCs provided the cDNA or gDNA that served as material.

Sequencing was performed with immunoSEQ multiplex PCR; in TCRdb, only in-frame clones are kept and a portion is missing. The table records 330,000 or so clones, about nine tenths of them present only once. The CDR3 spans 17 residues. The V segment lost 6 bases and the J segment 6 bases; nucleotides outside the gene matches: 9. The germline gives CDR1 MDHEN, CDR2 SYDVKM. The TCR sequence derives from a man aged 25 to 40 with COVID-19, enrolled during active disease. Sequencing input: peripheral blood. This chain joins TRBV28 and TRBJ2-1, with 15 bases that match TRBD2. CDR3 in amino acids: CASSWIGLAGGRNEQFF. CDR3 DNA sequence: TGTGCCAGCAGCTGGATCGGACTAGCGGGAGGGCGCAATGAGCAGTTCTTC.